These 32 T cell receptor beta chains were sequenced from one sample in a study of a mutant IDH1 vaccine in newly diagnosed glioma. Some clones are missing from TCRdb's copy, which holds only in-frame ones; the method was immunoSEQ multiplex PCR. Of about 88,000 clones listed, more than 65% were seen once; the top ten hold roughly 5%. The time point is: baseline, week 1 (first vaccination visit). Specified treatment: pre-vaccination baseline after standard-of-care therapy. The sequencing used PBMCs, collected from a glioma patient treated with radiotherapy, temozolomide or both. The source of these receptors is a middle-aged man with glioma. Some clones in this sample may be carry-over from other donors' samples.

The chain has TRBV10-3 and TRBJ1-6; D not resolved. Germline V gene data show CDR1 as ENHRY and CDR2 as SYGVKD. The CDR3 has 17 amino acids. The V end lost 0 bases, the J end lost 0 bases, and 9 bases lay between the germline ends. The CDR3 here is CAISESSGGSYNSPLHF. The CDR3 DNA sequence: TGTGCCATCAGTGAGTCCAGTGGAGGCTCCTATAATTCACCCCTCCACTTT.

The V and J genes are TRBV9 and TRBJ1-3; a possible D gene is TRBD1 (6 bases). In germline, CDR1 is SGDLS, CDR2 YYNGEE. With 0 bases removed from V and 0 bases from J, the gap between germline ends came to 16 bases. This CDR3 comprises 18 residues. In DNA form, the CDR3 reads TGTGCCAGCAGCGTAGGGACAGTTGACTACTTCTCTGGAAACACCATATATTTT. Its protein product is CASSVGTVDYFSGNTIYF. Drawing the rest from reference TRBV9 and TRBJ1-3, the complete variable domain is DSGVTQTPKHLITATGQRVTLRCSPRSGDLSVYWYQQSLDQGLQFLIQYYNGEERAKGNILERFSAQQFPDLHSELNLSSLELGDSALYFCASSVGTVDYFSGNTIYFGEGSWLTVV.

The chain carries TRBV2 and TRBJ2-7; D is possibly TRBD1 (6 bases). CDR1 and CDR2 from the germline V gene are SNHLY and FYNNEI. The CDR3 contains 13 residues. Trimming removed 7 bases at V and 7 bases at J, with 17 bases between. The CDR3 protein is CASTRGTYTEQYF. The CDR3, as DNA: TGTGCCAGCACCAGGGGAACTTATACGGAGCAGTACTTC.

V gene TRBV10-2 combines with J gene TRBJ2-5; D is possibly TRBD1 or TRBD2 (5 bases each). Germline loops: CDR1 WSHSY, CDR2 SAAADI. With 7 bases removed from V and 2 bases from J, the gap between germline ends came to 17 bases. CDR3 length equals 15 residues. The CDR3 protein is CASTEPGTTQETQYF. CDR3 bases: TGCGCCAGCACAGAACCCGGGACGACGCAAGAGACCCAGTACTTC.

The genes are TRBV19 and TRBJ2-2; D is possibly TRBD2 (5 bases). From germline, CDR1 is LNHDA and CDR2 SQIVND (reference sequence). The V end was cut by 7 bases, the J end by 7 bases, with 13 bases between. The CDR3 length is 13 residues. The CDR3 nucleotides are TGTGCCAGTATAGGAGGCCTTGTCGGGGAGCTGTTTTTT. This sequence encodes CASIGGLVGELFF.

The chain couples TRBV7-2 to TRBJ2-3; D possibly uses TRBD1 or TRBD2 (5 bases each). This CDR3 comprises 15 residues. V lost 5 bases to trimming and J lost 0 bases, with 12 bases between them. Per germline, CDR1 SGHTA and CDR2 FQGNSA. The CDR3 DNA sequence: TGTGCCAGCAGCCTCGGGACGGCAAGCACAGATACGCAGTATTTT. Translation: CASSLGTASTDTQYF.

This rearrangement joins TRBV10-3 to TRBJ2-5, with TRBD2 matching over 8 bases. This CDR3 is built from 14 residues. Germline V gene data show CDR1 as ENHRY and CDR2 as SYGVKD. V was clipped by 2 bases and J by 3 bases; unmatched bases: 2. The DNA for the CDR3 is TGTGCCATCAGTGAGGGCGGGGGGAAAGAGACCCAGTACTTC. Translated: CAISEGGGKETQYF.

CDR3: CASSSLAQGGYGYTF. CDR3 coding DNA: TGTGCCAGCAGCTCACTTGCACAGGGGGGTTATGGCTACACCTTC. The genes are TRBV7-9 and TRBJ1-2, with 8 bases matching TRBD1. CDR3 size: 15 residues. Trimming removed 4 bases from V and 5 bases from J; junction bases left unmatched: 9. Looked up from germline, CDR1 is SEHNR and CDR2 is FQNEAQ (reference sequence).

This rearrangement joins TRBV2 to TRBJ1-3; D might be TRBD1 (6 bases). There are 11 residues in the CDR3. Germline lookup yields CDR1 SNHLY and CDR2 FYNNEI. V dropped 8 bases and J dropped 15 bases, with 17 bases sitting between them. The CDR3 DNA follows: TGTGCCAGCGGATCGGGGGCGGGACAATATTTT. The encoded protein is CASGSGAGQYF.

This chain connects TRBV2 to TRBJ2-1; TRBD2 is a possible D gene (6 bases). The CDR3 has 14 residues. The germline V and J ends were trimmed by 6 bases and 5 bases, with 14 bases remaining between them. Germline lookup yields CDR1 SNHLY and CDR2 FYNNEI. Here the CDR3 reads CASRIQGLNNEQFF. The CDR3 coding sequence is TGTGCCAGCAGAATCCAGGGACTTAACAATGAGCAGTTCTTC.

The CDR3 is CASREGGTEAFF. CDR3 bases: TGTGCCAGCCGGGAAGGGGGAACTGAAGCTTTCTTT. The chain couples TRBV18 to TRBJ1-1; a weak D match, TRBD1 (6 bases). The V gene's germline CDR1 is KGHSH and CDR2 LQKENI. V was shortened by 8 bases and J by 5 bases, with 12 bases between the two germline ends. The CDR3 loop spans 12 amino acids.

The chain employs TRBV5-1 and TRBJ1-6; D may be TRBD1 (6 bases). CDR1 is SGHRS and CDR2 is YFSETQ in the germline V gene. The CDR3 is 14 residues long. Between the trimmed V and J ends, which lost 6 bases and 6 bases, there was a span of 13 bases. The CDR3 DNA sequence: TGCGCCAGCATCGGGACAAAAGGTAATTCACCCCTCCACTTT. Its translation is CASIGTKGNSPLHF.

The rearrangement uses TRBV11-2 and TRBJ1-6; D remains unclear. Germline V CDR1 and CDR2: SGHAT, FQNNGV. The CDR3 is 14 amino acids. The V end lost 0 bases, the J end lost 7 bases, and 7 bases lay between the germline ends. The DNA of the CDR3 is TGTGCCAGCAGCTTAGAGAGACCGAATTCACCCCTCCACTTT. It translates to CASSLERPNSPLHF.

In nucleotides, the CDR3 is TGTGCCACCAGCAGAGATATAGTGAACACTGAAGCTTTCTTT. It translates to CATSRDIVNTEAFF. The gene calls are TRBV15 and TRBJ1-1; D gene uncertain. The CDR3 has 14 amino acids. CDR1 LNHNV and CDR2 YYDKDF come from the germline V gene (reference sequence). The V end was cut by 0 bases, the J end by 0 bases, with 5 bases between.

The rearrangement links TRBV13 to TRBJ2-1; possibly TRBD1 for D (5 bases). The CDR3 runs 15 residues. V was pared by 3 bases and J by 7 bases, with 16 bases between. The germline CDR1 and CDR2 sequences are PRHDT and FYEKMQ (reference sequence). The CDR3 DNA follows: TGTGCCAGCAGCTTCGACAGTGAGAAGGTAAATGAGCAGTTCTTC. Protein: CASSFDSEKVNEQFF.

The rearrangement links TRBV9 to TRBJ2-7, with 9 bases matching TRBD1. CDR1 SGDLS and CDR2 YYNGEE come from the germline V gene. This CDR3 contains 16 residues. V dropped 7 bases and J dropped 2; count of bases not matched to a gene: 13. For the CDR3, the DNA is TGTGCCAGCGCACGCTCGGCCGGGACAGGGACCTACGAGCAGTACTTC. Its translation: CASARSAGTGTYEQYF.

The genes are TRBV5-4 and TRBJ1-2; D unresolved. Germline CDR1 and CDR2: SGHNT and YYREEE (reference sequence). V lost 2 bases and J lost 7, with 15 bases in between. The CDR3 extends over 14 amino acids. In DNA, the CDR3 is TGTGCCAGCAGCTTAGAAGGAGCCGGTTGTGGCTACACCTTC. Encoded protein: CASSLEGAGCGYTF.

The V gene is TRBV25-1, the J gene TRBJ1-4; perhaps TRBD1 as D (5 bases). This CDR3 has 15 amino acids. V lost 1 base and J lost 2, with 8 bases in between. Germline assignment: CDR1 MGHDK and CDR2 SYGVNS. CDR3 sequence (DNA): TGTGCCAGCAGTGAATTTAGGGGTACTAATGAAAAACTGTTTTTT. Translated, it gives CASSEFRGTNEKLFF.

The rearrangement links TRBV6-1 to TRBJ1-6, with D unresolved. Per the germline V gene, CDR1 is MNHNS and CDR2 is SASEGT. The CDR3 consists of 15 residues. V gave up 2 bases and J gave up 6 bases, with 11 bases separating them. CDR3 bases: TGTGCCAGCAGTGAACTAGGAGGGCGTAATTCACCCCTCCACTTT. Its protein product is CASSELGGRNSPLHF.

The chain has TRBV7-9 and TRBJ2-1; D might be TRBD1 (5 bases). Germline V CDR1 and CDR2: SEHNR, FQNEAQ (reference sequence). This CDR3 comprises 12 residues. V lost 1 base to trimming and J lost 10 bases, with 8 bases between them. The CDR3 loop reads CASSLDYREQFF. The CDR3 nucleotides are TGTGCCAGCAGCTTAGATTACAGGGAGCAGTTCTTC.

In this sample, this clone turned up once. The rearrangement joins TRBV2 to TRBJ1-1, with D possibly matching TRBD1 (6 bases). Germline loops: CDR1 SNHLY, CDR2 FYNNEI. The V gene lost 3 bases and the J gene lost 11 bases, with 19 bases spanning the gap. This CDR3 comprises 14 residues. The CDR3 sequence: CASSEGAALPRAFF. The CDR3 bases are TGTGCCAGCAGTGAGGGGGCTGCGCTGCCAAGGGCTTTCTTT.

A note on this clone: In the same sample, other DNA sequences code for this CDR3. The chain recombines TRBV11-3 with TRBJ1-1; D ambiguous. The V gene lost 0 bases and the J gene lost 1 base, with 12 bases spanning the gap. CDR1 is SGHNT and CDR2 is YENEEA in the germline V gene. The CDR3 extends over 16 amino acids. The CDR3 spells CASSLDGRGGNTEAFF. In nucleotides, the CDR3 is TGTGCCAGCAGCTTAGACGGGAGAGGTGGGAACACTGAAGCTTTCTTT.

This clone was seen a few times. J is TRBJ1-2 and V is TRBV7-6, with 8 nucleotides matching TRBD1. CDR1 is SGHVS and CDR2 is FNYEAQ in the germline V gene. V shed 2 bases and J 8 bases; nucleotides not matched to a gene: 10. CDR3 length equals 15 residues. In DNA form, the CDR3 reads TGTGCCAGCAGCTTATACGCAGGGGGCGTCGGAGGCTACACCTTC. It specifies CASSLYAGGVGGYTF.

V and J are TRBV30 and TRBJ1-2, with 7 positions matching TRBD1. V was pared by 2 bases and J by 8 bases, with 14 bases of the junction left unmatched. Per germline, CDR1 GTSNPN and CDR2 SVGIG (reference sequence). The CDR3 runs to 15 residues. In DNA form, the CDR3 reads TGTGCCTGGAGTTCATCTTTGACAGGGCTAAGCGGCTACACCTTC. Translated, it gives CAWSSSLTGLSGYTF.

V usage is TRBV6-6 and J usage is TRBJ2-2, with 7 bases identical to TRBD1. V lost 4 bases and J lost 3; bases outside the gene matches: 2. Per germline, CDR1 MNHNY and CDR2 SVGAGI (reference sequence). The CDR3 has 14 amino acids. CDR3 nucleotide sequence: TGTGCCAGCAGTTGGGGGACAGACACCGGGGAGCTGTTTTTT. This codes for CASSWGTDTGELFF.

The rearrangement links TRBV5-1 to TRBJ2-3; D tentatively reads TRBD1 or TRBD2 (5 bases each). The V end lost 2 bases, the J end lost 2 bases, and 18 bases lay between the germline ends. This CDR3 region has 17 residues. CDR1 is SGHRS, CDR2 YFSETQ, per germline. The CDR3 DNA sequence: TGCGCCAGCAGCTTAGGGTGGGGACCCGGGGACACAGATACGCAGTATTTT. It codes for CASSLGWGPGDTDTQYF.

This chain connects TRBV27 to TRBJ1-4; TRBD1 might be the D (6 bases). Trimming stripped 0 bases from V and 0 bases from J, with 11 bases between. The CDR3 consists of 17 residues. CDR1 MNHEY and CDR2 SMNVEV come from the germline V gene (reference sequence). The CDR3 spells CASSLSGQFSTNEKLFF. The CDR3 nucleotides read TGTGCCAGCAGTTTATCAGGACAGTTCTCAACTAATGAAAAACTGTTTTTT.

The chain couples TRBV6-6 to TRBJ2-6; tentative D call: TRBD2 (5 bases). Germline-derived CDR1 and CDR2 are MNHNY and SVGAGI (reference sequence). V lost 6 bases, J lost 0 bases, and 6 bases lay in between. The CDR3 covers 14 residues. CDR3 sequence (DNA): TGTGCCAGCAGCGGGGACTCTGGGGCCAACGTCCTGACTTTC. It encodes CASSGDSGANVLTF.

V gene TRBV6-4 combines with J gene TRBJ2-3, with 9 bases aligning to TRBD2. V lost 3 bases and J lost 1; bases outside the gene matches: 5. Germline V gives CDR1 MRHNA, CDR2 SNTAGT. The CDR3 spans 16 residues. Written as DNA, the CDR3 is TGTGCCAGCAGTGATCAGGCGGGGGGGGGCACAGATACGCAGTATTTT. It yields the protein CASSDQAGGGTDTQYF.

The gene calls are TRBV18 and TRBJ2-1; tentatively, D is TRBD1 (7 bases). Trimming took 3 bases from V and 6 from J, leaving 12 bases between them. The germline CDR1 and CDR2 sequences are KGHSH and LQKENI. The CDR3 extends over 14 amino acids. The CDR3 here is CASSPTEGANEQFF. The DNA of the CDR3 is TGTGCCAGCTCACCCACGGAGGGGGCCAATGAGCAGTTCTTC.

This clone was seen only once. The rearrangement links TRBV9 to TRBJ1-2, with D unclear. Germline V gene data show CDR1 as SGDLS and CDR2 as YYNGEE. V was trimmed by 2 bases and J by 6 bases, leaving 8 bases between them. The CDR3 length is 12 residues. This CDR3 is CASSVTPDGYTF. CDR3 nucleotides: TGTGCCAGCAGCGTGACCCCTGATGGCTACACCTTC.

The chain has TRBV5-6 and TRBJ1-1; 10 nucleotides match TRBD1. The CDR3 spans 14 residues. Per germline, CDR1 SGHDT and CDR2 YYEEEE. V gave up 3 bases and J gave up 7 bases; unmatched junction bases: 6. Written as DNA, the CDR3 is TGTGCCAGCAGCTCGGGACAGGGGCGGTATGAAGCTTTCTTT. Residues: CASSSGQGRYEAFF.